This entry concerns a single T cell receptor beta chain. The specificity of this receptor is unknown. It has no much larger one-base neighbor in the sample; base qualities were not kept. The sample originates from a study of T cells in Graves' hyperthyroidism and ophthalmopathy (dated by TCRdb to the late 2010s). Regarding the complete study: Peripheral blood was collected at initial diagnosis, before any treatment. After blood sampling, hyperthyroidism patients were treated with methimazole at a starting dose of 30 mg daily, and ophthalmopathy patients were treated with high-dose intravenous methylprednisolone. The 75 to 100 discovery patients were randomly divided into training and test sets at a 7:3 ratio. Whether ophthalmopathy could be predicted prospectively was tested in an independent validation cohort made up of 18 to 20 hyperthyroidism patients plus 17 patients who later progressed to ophthalmopathy. The paper reports TCR Vbeta CDR3 sequencing of over 120 peripheral blood samples: around 45 ophthalmopathy, roughly 74 hyperthyroidism and 17 progressor patients. TCR V-J signatures able to tell the groups apart were searched for in a discovery cohort of 95 or so patients, of whom roughly 42 had Graves' ophthalmopathy and around 56 had stable Graves' hyperthyroidism. In addition, the study compared T-cell repertoires in thyroid tissue and in blood from 6 or 7 Graves' hyperthyroidism patients.

A patient counted as having stable Graves' hyperthyroidism if no progression to ophthalmopathy occurred over 18 months of follow-up. Hyperthyroidism patients were newly diagnosed, with disease duration under 2 months, and aged 18 to 65 years. Patients with uncontrolled infections, other autoimmune diseases, pregnancy or lactation were excluded. Diagnoses were established on the basis of clinical symptoms, serum thyroxine and TRAb, thyroid ultrasound, and orbital computed tomography. Ficoll-Paque density gradient centrifugation was used to isolate PBMCs from 9.5 to 10 ml of fresh peripheral blood. Total RNA was extracted using Trizol reagent, and RNA quality was assessed on an Agilent 2100 Bioanalyzer. Overall study results and their limits: A model built on a 13 V-J signature distinguished ophthalmopathy from stable hyperthyroidism, reaching over 85% sensitivity and 81.08% specificity in cross-validation and 80%/75% in testing. Most expanded thyroid clonotypes (frequency above 0.001) were also found in blood, which suggests that blood repertoires may mirror thyroid immune responses. In validation, progression to ophthalmopathy was predicted by the model with approximately 67% sensitivity and just over 72% specificity, a median of roughly six months before onset. No statistical method was used to fix the sample size in advance, and group allocation was not hidden from the investigators.

The TCR beta CDR3 regions were amplified from the RNA transcripts. A first-round RT-PCR of the TCR CDR3 used the HTBI primer set with the Qiagen OneStep RT-PCR kit. Libraries were constructed in a second round of multiplex PCR, after which size selection and purification were performed. Sequencing of the libraries was done on an Illumina HiSeq2000 using paired-end 100 bp reads. Concerning the study's data processing: SOAPnuke was used to process the raw data, removing reads that contained adapters or uncalled bases, had a mean Phred below 15, or lacked an exact match to the constant primer or identifier. High-quality paired reads were merged using COPE v1.2.5, and each unique nucleotide sequence was defined as a clonotype. MiTCR v1.1 was used to align the clonotypes against IMGT TRBV, TRBD and TRBJ reference segments. Only V-J combinations with frequency above 0.0001, covering 99% to 99.2% of repertoires, were analysed. The TCS score was defined as F50 (clonal expansion) divided by E x V (chaos), with BLOSUM62-based TCRdist calculated between CDR3 peptides within each V-J. Welch's t-statistics and random forest reduced 450 to 600 V-J features to 13, which were used in a naive Bayes classifier (R e1071). TCRdb redid the processing of the public reads, applying fastp at Q25 and MiXCR, and retained in-frame beta chains. When rows share a CDR3 protein, they turn into one entry using the most common DNA and genes. In this record, the V and J calls reflect TCRdb's handling and not the investigators' own analysis. The sample includes around 340,000 distinct CDR3 sequences, with 16% observed a single time. Approximately 35% of the sample is held by the ten biggest clonotypes.

What was sequenced was blood. The clonotype comes from a young man with Graves' hyperthyroidism.

The CDR3 in this case is CASTLQGDSYEQYF. The DNA is TGTGCCTCCACACTTCAGGGGGACTCCTACGAGCAGTACTTC. In this chain, TRBV6-1 is recombined with TRBJ2-7, with TRBD1 identical over 7 junction bases. V loses 11 bases at its end and J loses 0 bases; junction bases beyond the gene matches: 10. From cysteine to phenylalanine, the CDR3 is 14 amino acids long. The CDR3 DNA has 42 bases and is translated from base 1. As encoded in the germline V gene, CDR1 is MNHNS while CDR2 is SASEGT.